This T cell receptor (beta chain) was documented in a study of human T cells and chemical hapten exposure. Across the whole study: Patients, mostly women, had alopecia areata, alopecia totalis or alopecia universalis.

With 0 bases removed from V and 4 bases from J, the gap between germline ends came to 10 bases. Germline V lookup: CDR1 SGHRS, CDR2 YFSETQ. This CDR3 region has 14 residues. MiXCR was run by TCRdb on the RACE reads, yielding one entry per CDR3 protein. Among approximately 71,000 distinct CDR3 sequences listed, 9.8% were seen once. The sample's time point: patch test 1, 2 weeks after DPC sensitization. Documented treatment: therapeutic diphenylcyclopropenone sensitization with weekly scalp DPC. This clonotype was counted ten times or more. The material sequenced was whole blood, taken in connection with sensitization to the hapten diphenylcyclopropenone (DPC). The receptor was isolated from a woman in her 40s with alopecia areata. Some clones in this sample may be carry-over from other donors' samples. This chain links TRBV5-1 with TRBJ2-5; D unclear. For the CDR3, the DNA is TGCGCCAGCAGCTTGGTATTAGCCGTAGAGACCCAGTACTTC. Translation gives CASSLVLAVETQYF.